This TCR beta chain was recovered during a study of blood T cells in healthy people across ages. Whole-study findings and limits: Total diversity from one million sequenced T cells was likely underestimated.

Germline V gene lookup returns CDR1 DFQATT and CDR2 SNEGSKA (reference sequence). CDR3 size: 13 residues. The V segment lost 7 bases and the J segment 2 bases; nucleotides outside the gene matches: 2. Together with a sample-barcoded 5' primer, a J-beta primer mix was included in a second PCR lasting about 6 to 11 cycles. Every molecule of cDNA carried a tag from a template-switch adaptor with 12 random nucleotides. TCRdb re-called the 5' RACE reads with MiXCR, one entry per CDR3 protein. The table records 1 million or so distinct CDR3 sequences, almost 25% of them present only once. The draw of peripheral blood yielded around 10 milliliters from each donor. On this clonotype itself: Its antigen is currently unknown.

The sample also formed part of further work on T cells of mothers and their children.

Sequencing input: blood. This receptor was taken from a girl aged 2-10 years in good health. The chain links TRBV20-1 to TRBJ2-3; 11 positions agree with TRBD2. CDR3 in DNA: TGCAGTGGACTAGCGGGACCCACAGATACGCAGTATTTT. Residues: CSGLAGPTDTQYF.